The clone carrying this T cell receptor beta chain was seen many times. Its matching antigen is unknown. By quantitative 5'-RACE with molecular barcodes, the TCR beta libraries were made. TCRdb ran MiXCR on the 5' RACE reads and lists one entry per CDR3 protein. The data show 350,000 or so distinct CDR3 sequences, with approximately 8.2% seen just once and more than 14% held by the top ten. V was clipped by 7 bases and J by 0 bases, with 19 bases between them. The CDR3 covers 18 residues. This sample stems from a study of CD8 T cells in ankylosing spondylitis. Study-wide results and caveats: A motif in TCR beta, a set of eight or nine highly homologous variants, appeared characteristic of ankylosing spondylitis blood.

Material for sequencing was blood, either unsorted or a sorted T cell fraction (not recorded which). V gene TRBV12-3 or TRBV12-4 combines with J gene TRBJ2-6; perhaps D is TRBD1 or TRBD2 (5 bases each). The sequence was obtained from a male donor with ankylosing spondylitis. CDR3 DNA sequence: TGTGCCAGCACCCTGGGACGGCGGATTAGCTCTGGGGCCAACGTCCTGACTTTC. Protein: CASTLGRRISSGANVLTF.